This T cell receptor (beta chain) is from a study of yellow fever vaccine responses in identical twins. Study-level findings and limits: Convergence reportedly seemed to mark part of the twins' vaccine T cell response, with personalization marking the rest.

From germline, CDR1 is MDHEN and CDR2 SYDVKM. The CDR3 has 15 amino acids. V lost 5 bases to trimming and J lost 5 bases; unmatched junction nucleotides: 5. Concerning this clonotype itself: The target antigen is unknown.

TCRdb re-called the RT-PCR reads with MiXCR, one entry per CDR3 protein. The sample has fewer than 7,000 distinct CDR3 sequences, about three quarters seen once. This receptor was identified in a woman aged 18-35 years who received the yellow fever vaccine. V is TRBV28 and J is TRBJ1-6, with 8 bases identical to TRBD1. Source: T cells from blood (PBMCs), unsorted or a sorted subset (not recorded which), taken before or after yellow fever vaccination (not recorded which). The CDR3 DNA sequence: TGTGCCAGCAGTCAGCGGACAGGGAATAATTCACCCCTCCACTTT. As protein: CASSQRTGNNSPLHF.